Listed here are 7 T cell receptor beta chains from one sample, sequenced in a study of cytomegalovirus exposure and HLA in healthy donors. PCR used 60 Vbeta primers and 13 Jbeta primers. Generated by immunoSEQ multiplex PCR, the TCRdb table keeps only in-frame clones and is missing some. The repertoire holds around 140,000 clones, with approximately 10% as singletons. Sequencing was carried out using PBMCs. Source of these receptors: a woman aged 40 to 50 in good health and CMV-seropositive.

In nucleotides, the CDR3 is TGTGCCAGCAGCTCGTACAGGGCCGCTAACACCGGGGAGCTGTTTTTT. Protein sequence: CASSSYRAANTGELFF. The rearrangement links TRBV7-2 to TRBJ2-2, with D maybe TRBD1 (6 bases). Germline V gene lookup returns CDR1 SGHTA and CDR2 FQGNSA. Trimming took 4 bases from V and 2 from J, leaving 14 bases between them. The length of the CDR3 is 16 residues. Complete variable domain (other parts from reference TRBV7-2 and TRBJ2-2): GAGVSQSPSNKVTEKGKDVELRCDPISGHTALYWYRQSLGQGLEFLIYFQGNSAPDKSGLPSDRFSAERTGGSVSTLTIQRTQQEDSAVYLCASSSYRAANTGELFFGEGSRLTVL.

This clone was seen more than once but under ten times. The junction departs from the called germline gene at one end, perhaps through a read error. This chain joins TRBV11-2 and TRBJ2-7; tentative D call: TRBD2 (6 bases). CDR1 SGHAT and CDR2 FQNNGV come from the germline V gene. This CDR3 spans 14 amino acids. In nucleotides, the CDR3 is TGTGCCAGCAGCTTACGGCGGGACGGGAGAGCAAGTGTCTTC. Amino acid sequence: CASSLRRDGRASVF. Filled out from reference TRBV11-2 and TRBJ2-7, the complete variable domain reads EAGVAQSPRYKIIEKRQSVAFWCNPISGHATLYWYQQILGQGPKLLIQFQNNGVVDDSQLPKDRFSAERLKGVDSTLKIQPAKLEDSAVYLCASSLRRDGRASVFGPGTRLTVT.

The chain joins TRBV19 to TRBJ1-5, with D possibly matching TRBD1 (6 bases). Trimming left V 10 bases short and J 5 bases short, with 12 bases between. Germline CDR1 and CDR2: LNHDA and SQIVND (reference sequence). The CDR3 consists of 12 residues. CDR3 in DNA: TGTGCCACCCAACGACAGGATCAGCCCCAGCATTTT. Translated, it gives CATQRQDQPQHF.

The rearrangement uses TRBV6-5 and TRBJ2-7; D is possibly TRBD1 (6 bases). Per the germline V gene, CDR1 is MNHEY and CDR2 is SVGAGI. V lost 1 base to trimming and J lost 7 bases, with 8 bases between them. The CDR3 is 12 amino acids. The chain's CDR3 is CASSYYTGEQYF. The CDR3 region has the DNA TGTGCCAGCAGTTACTATACAGGGGAGCAGTACTTC.

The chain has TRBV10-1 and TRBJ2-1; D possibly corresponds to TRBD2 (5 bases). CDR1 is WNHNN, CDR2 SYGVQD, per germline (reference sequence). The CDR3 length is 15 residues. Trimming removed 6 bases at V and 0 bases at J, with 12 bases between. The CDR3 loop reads CASSFSVGSYNEQFF. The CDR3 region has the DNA TGCGCCAGCAGCTTTAGCGTTGGCTCCTACAATGAGCAGTTCTTC.

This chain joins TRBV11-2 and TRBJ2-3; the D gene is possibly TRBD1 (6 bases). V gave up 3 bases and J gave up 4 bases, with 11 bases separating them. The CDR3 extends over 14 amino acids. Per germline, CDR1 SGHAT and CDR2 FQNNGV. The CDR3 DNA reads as TGTGCCAGCAGCTTGAGGGGGTTCGCAGATACGCAGTATTTT. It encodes CASSLRGFADTQYF. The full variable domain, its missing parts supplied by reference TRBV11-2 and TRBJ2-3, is EAGVAQSPRYKIIEKRQSVAFWCNPISGHATLYWYQQILGQGPKLLIQFQNNGVVDDSQLPKDRFSAERLKGVDSTLKIQPAKLEDSAVYLCASSLRGFADTQYFGPGTRLTVL.

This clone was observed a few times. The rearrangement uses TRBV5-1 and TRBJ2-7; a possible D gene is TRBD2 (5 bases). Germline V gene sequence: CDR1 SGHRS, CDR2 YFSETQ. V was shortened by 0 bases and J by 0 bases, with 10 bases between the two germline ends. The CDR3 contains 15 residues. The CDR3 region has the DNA TGCGCCAGCAGCTTGGGGTTGGGAGACTCCTACGAGCAGTACTTC. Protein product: CASSLGLGDSYEQYF.